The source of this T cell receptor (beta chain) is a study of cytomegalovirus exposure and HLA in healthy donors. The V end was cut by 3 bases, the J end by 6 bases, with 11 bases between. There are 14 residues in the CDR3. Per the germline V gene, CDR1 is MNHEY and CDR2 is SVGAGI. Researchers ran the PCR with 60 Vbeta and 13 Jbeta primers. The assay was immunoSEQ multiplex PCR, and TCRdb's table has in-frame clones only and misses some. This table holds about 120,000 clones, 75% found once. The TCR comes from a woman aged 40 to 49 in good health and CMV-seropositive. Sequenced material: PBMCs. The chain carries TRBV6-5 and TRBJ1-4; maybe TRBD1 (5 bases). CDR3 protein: CASSYGQGYEKLFF. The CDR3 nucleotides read TGTGCCAGCAGTTATGGGCAGGGTTATGAAAAACTGTTTTTT.